This TCR beta chain was documented in a study of blood T cell repertoires in COVID-19. Looking at the study overall: The United States, Italy and Spain provided the acute and convalescent COVID-19 samples.

V lost 5 bases to trimming and J lost 7 bases, with 12 bases between them. This CDR3 is built from 14 residues. Germline V gene lookup returns CDR1 MNHEY and CDR2 SVGAGI. Libraries were prepared by immunoSEQ multiplex PCR; TCRdb keeps only in-frame clonotypes and omits some of them. The table has about 190,000 clones, about nine tenths seen once. Sequencing input: peripheral blood. The TCR was taken from a man in his forties with acute or convalescent COVID-19. This chain connects TRBV6-5 to TRBJ1-6; D not resolved. CDR3 region: CASSITTENSPLHF. For the CDR3, the DNA is TGTGCCAGCAGTATTACAACGGAGAATTCACCCCTCCACTTT.